In its sample, the clone carrying this T cell receptor (beta chain) was seen once. Antigen: not known. This sample was taken from a study of cytomegalovirus exposure and HLA in healthy donors. Study-wide findings and caveats: Later analysis identified a missense DCLRE1C variant that was linked to TCR beta V- and J-gene trimming. Data from an earlier analysis indicated that most TCR beta V segments were productive either about 87% or about 30% of the time.

Healthy bone marrow donors formed the donor group. Primers for the PCR totalled 60 Vbeta and 13 Jbeta. Assay: immunoSEQ multiplex PCR; the TCRdb copy retains only in-frame clones and omits some. The data contain some 130,000 clones, roughly 82% of them singletons. CDR3 length: 14 amino acids. Germline V gene sequence: CDR1 SEHNR, CDR2 FQNEAQ (reference sequence). With 5 bases removed from V and 4 bases from J, the gap between germline ends came to 9 bases. The sample was PBMCs. This chain connects TRBV7-9 to TRBJ1-6; D is uncertain. The source is a male donor in good health and CMV-seropositive. The CDR3 bases are TGTGCCAGCAGCCCGGAGCAGTATAATTCACCCCTCCACTTT. Protein product: CASSPEQYNSPLHF. Full variable domain (missing parts from reference TRBV7-9 and TRBJ1-6): DTGVSQNPRHKITKRGQNVTFRCDPISEHNRLYWYRQTLGQGPEFLTYFQNEAQLEKSRLLSDRFSAERPKGSFSTLEIQRTEQGDSAMYLCASSPEQYNSPLHFGNGTRLTVT.